Reported below is one TCR beta chain. This entry is derived from a study of monozygotic twins with inflammatory bowel disease. Input per TCR library consisted of 3500 ng of total RNA. TCRdb reprocessed the 5' RACE reads and reports one entry per CDR3 protein, with no DNA. Recorded for this sample: around 140,000 distinct CDR3 sequences. The CDR3 is 20 residues long. The germline V gene has CDR1 SGHRS and CDR2 YFSETQ. T cells were not sorted, and total RNA was isolated straight from whole blood. J is TRBJ2-3 and V is TRBV5-1; TCRdb indicates TRBD2, and absent DNA this call remains unverified. Sequences were obtained from blood. This clonotype was obtained from a human donor with ulcerative colitis or Crohn's disease, or a healthy co-twin of an affected twin (not recorded which). CDR3 sequence reads: CASSLVLAGGLLSSTDTQYF. Using reference TRBV5-1 and TRBJ2-3 for the parts outside the CDR3, the full variable domain is KAGVTQTPRYLIKTRGQQVTLSCSPISGHRSVSWYQQTPGQGLQFLFEYFSETQRNKGNFPGRFSGRQFSNSRSEMNVSTLELGDSALYLCASSLVLAGGLLSSTDTQYFGPGTRLTVL.